A single sample is the source of the 4 T cell receptor beta chains below, sequenced in a study of radiotherapy plus CTLA-4 blockade in lung cancer. Some clones are missing from TCRdb's copy, which holds only in-frame ones; the method was immunoSEQ multiplex PCR. The repertoire has 50,000 to 65,000 clones, 70% to 85% of them found once; the top ten carry approximately 15%. The specimen was peripheral blood, collected from a patient treated with radiotherapy plus ipilimumab. These receptors were obtained from a human donor with non-small cell lung cancer who had a complete response to radiotherapy plus ipilimumab.

CDR3 in DNA: TGCAGCGGACGACAGGGCAATGAGCAGTTCTTC. Protein product: CSGRQGNEQFF. The rearrangement uses TRBV29-1 and TRBJ2-1, with 7 bases fitting TRBD1. Trimming took 7 bases from V and 6 from J; bases not matched to a gene: 3. CDR3 size: 11 residues. Germline lookup yields CDR1 SQVTM and CDR2 ANQGSEA.

This clone was seen a few times. The V gene is TRBV10-3, the J gene TRBJ1-6, with D possibly matching TRBD1 (6 bases). V lost 2 bases to trimming and J lost 2 bases, with 13 bases between them. The CDR3 is 17 amino acids. From germline, CDR1 is ENHRY and CDR2 SYGVKD. CDR3 DNA: TGTGCCATCAGTGAGAAATCAGGGGTAACCTATAATTCACCCCTCCACTTT. Encoded protein: CAISEKSGVTYNSPLHF.

The CDR3 nucleotides are TGTGCCAGTGGTACGTTACTAGCGGGAGGGTCCATTGAGCAGTTCTTC. Translating gives CASGTLLAGGSIEQFF. The chain carries TRBV27 and TRBJ2-1; 13 bases map to TRBD2. Germline trimming cut 9 bases from V and 9 bases from J; bases unmatched to any gene: 14. The length of the CDR3 is 16 residues. The germline CDR1 and CDR2 sequences are MNHEY and SMNVEV (reference sequence).

The gene calls are TRBV9 and TRBJ2-3; 9 bases map to TRBD2. In germline, CDR1 is SGDLS, CDR2 YYNGEE. The CDR3 loop spans 14 amino acids. The V and J ends lost 4 bases and 1 base, in that order; junction bases with no gene match: 1. CDR3 nucleotides: TGTGCCAGCAGCCCTAGCGGGGGCACAGATACGCAGTATTTT. Residues: CASSPSGGTDTQYF.